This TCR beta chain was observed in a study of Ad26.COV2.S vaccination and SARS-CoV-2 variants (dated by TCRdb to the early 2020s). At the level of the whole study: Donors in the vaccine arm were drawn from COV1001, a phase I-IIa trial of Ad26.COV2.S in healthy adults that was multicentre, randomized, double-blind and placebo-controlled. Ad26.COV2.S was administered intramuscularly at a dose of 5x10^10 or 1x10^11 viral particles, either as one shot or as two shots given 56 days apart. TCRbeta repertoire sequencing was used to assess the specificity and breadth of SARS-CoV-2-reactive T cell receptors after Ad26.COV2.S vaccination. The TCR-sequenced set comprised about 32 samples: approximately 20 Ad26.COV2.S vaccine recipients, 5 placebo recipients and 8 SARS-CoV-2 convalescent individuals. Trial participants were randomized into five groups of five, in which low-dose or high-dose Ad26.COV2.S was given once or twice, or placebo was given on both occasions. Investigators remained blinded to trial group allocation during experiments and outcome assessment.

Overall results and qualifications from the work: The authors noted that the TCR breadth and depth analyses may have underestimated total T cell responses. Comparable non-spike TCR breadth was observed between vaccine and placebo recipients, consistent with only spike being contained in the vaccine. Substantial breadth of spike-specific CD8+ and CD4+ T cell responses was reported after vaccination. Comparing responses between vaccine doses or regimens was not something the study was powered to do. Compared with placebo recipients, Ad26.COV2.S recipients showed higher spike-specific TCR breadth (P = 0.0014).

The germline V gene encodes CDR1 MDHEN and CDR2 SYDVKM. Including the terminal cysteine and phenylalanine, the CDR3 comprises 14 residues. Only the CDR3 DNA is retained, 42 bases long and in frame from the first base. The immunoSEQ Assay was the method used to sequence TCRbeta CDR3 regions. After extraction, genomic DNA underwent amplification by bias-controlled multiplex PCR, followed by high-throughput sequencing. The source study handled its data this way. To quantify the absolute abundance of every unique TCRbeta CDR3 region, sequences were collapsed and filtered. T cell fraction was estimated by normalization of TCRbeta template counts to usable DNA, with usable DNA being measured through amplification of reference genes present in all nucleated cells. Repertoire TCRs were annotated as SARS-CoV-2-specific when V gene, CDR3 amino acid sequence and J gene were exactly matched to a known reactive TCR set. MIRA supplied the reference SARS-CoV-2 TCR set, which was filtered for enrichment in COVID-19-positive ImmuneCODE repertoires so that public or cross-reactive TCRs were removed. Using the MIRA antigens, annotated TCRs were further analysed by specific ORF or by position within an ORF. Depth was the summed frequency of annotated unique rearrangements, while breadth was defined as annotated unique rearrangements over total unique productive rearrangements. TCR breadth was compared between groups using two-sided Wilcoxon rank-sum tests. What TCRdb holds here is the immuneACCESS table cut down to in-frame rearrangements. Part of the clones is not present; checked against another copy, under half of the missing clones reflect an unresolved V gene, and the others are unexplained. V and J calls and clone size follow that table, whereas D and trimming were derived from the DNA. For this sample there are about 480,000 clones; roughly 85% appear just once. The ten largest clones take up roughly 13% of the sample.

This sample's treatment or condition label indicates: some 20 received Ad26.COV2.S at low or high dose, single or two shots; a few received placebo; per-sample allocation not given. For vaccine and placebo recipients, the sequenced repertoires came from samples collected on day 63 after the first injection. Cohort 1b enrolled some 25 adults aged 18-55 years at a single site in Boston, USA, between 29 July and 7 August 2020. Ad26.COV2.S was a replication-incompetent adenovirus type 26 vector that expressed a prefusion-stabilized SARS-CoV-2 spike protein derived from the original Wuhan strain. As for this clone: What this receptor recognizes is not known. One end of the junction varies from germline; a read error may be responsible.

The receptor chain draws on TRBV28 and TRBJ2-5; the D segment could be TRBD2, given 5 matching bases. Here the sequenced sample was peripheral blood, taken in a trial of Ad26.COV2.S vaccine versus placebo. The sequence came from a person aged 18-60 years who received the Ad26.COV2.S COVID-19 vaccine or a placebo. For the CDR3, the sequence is CASSLRGYQGTQYF. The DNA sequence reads TGTGCCAGCAGTTTAAGAGGGTATCAAGGGACCCAGTACTTC. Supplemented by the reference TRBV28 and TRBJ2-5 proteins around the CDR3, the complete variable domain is DVKVTQSSRYLVKRTGEKVFLECVQDMDHENMFWYRQDPGLGLRLIYFSYDVKMKEKGDIPEGYSVSREKKERFSLILESASTNQTSMYLCASSLRGYQGTQYFGPGTRLLVL.